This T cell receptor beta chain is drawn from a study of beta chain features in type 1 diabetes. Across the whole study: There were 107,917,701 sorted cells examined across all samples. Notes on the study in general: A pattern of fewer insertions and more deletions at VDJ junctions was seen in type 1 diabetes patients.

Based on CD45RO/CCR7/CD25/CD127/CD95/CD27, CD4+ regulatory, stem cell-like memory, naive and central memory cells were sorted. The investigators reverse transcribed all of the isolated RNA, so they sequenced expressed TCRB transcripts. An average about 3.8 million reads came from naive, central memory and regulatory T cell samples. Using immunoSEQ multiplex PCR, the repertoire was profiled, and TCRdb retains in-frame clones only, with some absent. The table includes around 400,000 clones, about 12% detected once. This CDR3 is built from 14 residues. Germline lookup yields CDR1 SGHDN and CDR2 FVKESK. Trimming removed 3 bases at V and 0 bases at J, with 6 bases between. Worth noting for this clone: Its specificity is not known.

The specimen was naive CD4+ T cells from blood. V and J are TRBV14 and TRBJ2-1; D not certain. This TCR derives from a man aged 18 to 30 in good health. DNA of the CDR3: TGTGCCAGCAGCCATTATTACTCCTACAATGAGCAGTTCTTC. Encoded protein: CASSHYYSYNEQFF.